A selection of T cell receptor beta chains follows, all from one sample in a study of vaccination and CD4 T cells after COVID-19. No antigen has been identified for these receptors. Via MiXCR, TCRdb re-called the PCR reads, giving one row per CDR3 protein. The sample records 9,500 to 15,000 distinct CDR3 sequences, 40% to 60% being singletons. Specimen: CD4+ T cells from blood, cultured in vitro. The receptors stem from a human donor who had recovered from COVID-19. CDR3s include the opening cysteine and the closing phenylalanine or tryptophan. Each record gives: clone size, J gene, V gene, CDR3 protein. Where a row states a size, it is once, few, many or the class of an expanded clone; other rows omit it.

>NA|TRBJ2-3|TRBV18
CASSPTLAGGPVDTQYF
>NA|TRBJ2-1|TRBV5-1
CASSPGGRGAYNEQFF
>NA|TRBJ2-2|TRBV7-6
CASSLLAGDKTGELFF
>NA|TRBJ1-2|TRBV6-5
CASSYSQGANYGYTF
>NA|TRBJ1-1|TRBV6-1
CASSEASGGRRTEAFF
>NA|TRBJ1-2|TRBV28
CASSPRDRGYGYTF
>NA|TRBJ2-3|TRBV6-1
CASSAETSRSTDTQYF
>NA|TRBJ1-1|TRBV18
CASSPPFNTEAFF
>NA|TRBJ2-3|TRBV7-3
CASSPWDRSDTQYF
>once|TRBJ2-5|TRBV5-1
CASSLSGASVVETQYF
>once|TRBJ2-7|TRBV20-1
CSAILSGENYEQYF
>NA|TRBJ2-3|TRBV7-8
CASSPLAGGADTQYF
>NA|TRBJ2-7|TRBV11-2
CASSLDLRAYEQYF
>once|TRBJ2-1|TRBV6-1
CASSTERQGISYNEQFF
>NA|TRBJ2-5|TRBV2
CASKTQETQYF
>NA|TRBJ2-2|TRBV30
CAMRGEYTGELFF
>NA|TRBJ2-2|TRBV20-1
CSAEDRPTGELFF
>NA|TRBJ1-5|TRBV5-4
CASSQDNIQPQHF
>NA|TRBJ1-1|TRBV3-1
CASSLRHSPEAFF
>NA|TRBJ1-4|TRBV7-9
CASSLVGTSEKLFF
>NA|TRBJ2-7|TRBV28
CASSSRREVARQYF
>few|TRBJ1-5|TRBV6-4
CASSEKDRGNQPQHF
>NA|TRBJ1-5|TRBV12-2
CASRLGTGGTQPQHF
>NA|TRBJ2-7|TRBV27
CASRTSGGDEQYF
>NA|TRBJ1-2|TRBV7-2
CAGSPLANYGYTF
>NA|TRBJ2-2|TRBV20-1
CSALRRPTGELFF
>NA|TRBJ2-7|TRBV18
CASSPISISPQSSGNEQYF
>NA|TRBJ2-3|TRBV20-1
CSARDEGGGPGTQYF
>NA|TRBJ2-7|TRBV15
CATSRDPDILSYEQYF
>NA|TRBJ2-7|TRBV20-1
CSARDLGGAYEQYF
>NA|TRBJ2-1|TRBV20-1
CSARIRGTYNEQFF
>NA|TRBJ2-5|TRBV19
CASRQGAGETQYF
>few|TRBJ1-2|TRBV2
CASSGPGQGLNYGYTF
>NA|TRBJ1-1|TRBV7-9
CASSLGAGGAGF
>NA|TRBJ2-4|TRBV28
CASSPSGLAKNIQYF
>NA|TRBJ2-3|TRBV27
CASSLWGGATTDTQYF
>NA|TRBJ2-7|TRBV28
CASSFPPGGLYEQYF
>NA|TRBJ2-1|TRBV20-1
CSARDTAGTRSYNEQFF
>NA|TRBJ2-3|TRBV6-1
CASSGGASGILDTQYF
>NA|TRBJ2-2|TRBV12-3/TRBV12-4
CATGRTAGVNTGELFF
>NA|TRBJ2-5|TRBV18
CASSPSLQETQYF
>medium-sized|TRBJ2-3|TRBV6-4
CASSGTGGADTQYF
>NA|TRBJ2-2|TRBV7-6
CASSLVSGSSSTGELFF
>NA|TRBJ2-5|TRBV18
CASGGSETQYF
>NA|TRBJ1-1|TRBV5-1
CASSSETGGWGNTEAFF
>NA|TRBJ2-7|TRBV20-1
CSARLAGLPEQYF